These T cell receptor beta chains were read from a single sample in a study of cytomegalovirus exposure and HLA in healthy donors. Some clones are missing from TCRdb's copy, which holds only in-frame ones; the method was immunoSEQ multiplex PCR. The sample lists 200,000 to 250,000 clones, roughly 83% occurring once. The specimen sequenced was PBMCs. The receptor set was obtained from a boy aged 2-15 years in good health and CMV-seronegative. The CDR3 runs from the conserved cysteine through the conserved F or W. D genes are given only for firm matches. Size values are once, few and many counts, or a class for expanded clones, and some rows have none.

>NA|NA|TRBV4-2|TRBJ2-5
CASSHRGQQETQYF
TGTGCCAGCAGCCACCGAGGACAGCAAGAGACCCAGTACTTC
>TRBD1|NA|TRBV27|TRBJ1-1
CASGRLGSGTATFF
TGTGCCAGCGGCCGACTGGGCTCCGGGACAGCGACTTTCTTT
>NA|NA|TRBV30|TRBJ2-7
CAWSVLVAEQYF
TGTGCCTGGAGTGTACTTGTAGCCGAGCAGTACTTC
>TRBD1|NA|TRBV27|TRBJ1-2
CASSPLGQGNYGYTF
TGTGCCAGCAGTCCCCTGGGACAGGGAAACTATGGCTACACCTTC
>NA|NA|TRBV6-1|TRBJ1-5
CAGSPGLVNQPQHF
TGTGCCGGCTCGCCGGGACTCGTCAATCAGCCCCAGCATTTT
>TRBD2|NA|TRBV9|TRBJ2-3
CASSVDGGGAPDTQYF
TGTGCCAGCAGCGTAGATGGCGGGGGGGCCCCGGATACGCAGTATTTT
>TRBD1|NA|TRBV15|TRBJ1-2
CATSSTEQGLGYTF
TGTGCCACCAGCTCAACAGAACAGGGGTTAGGCTACACCTTC
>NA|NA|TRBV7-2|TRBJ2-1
CASSINSGAYNEQFF
TGTGCCAGCAGCATTAATAGCGGTGCCTACAATGAGCAGTTCTTC
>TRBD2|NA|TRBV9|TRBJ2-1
CASSVVSGGAYNEQFF
TGTGCCAGCAGCGTAGTCTCGGGGGGAGCGTACAATGAGCAGTTCTTC
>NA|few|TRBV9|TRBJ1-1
CASSVGPGVRTEAFF
TGTGCCAGCAGCGTAGGGCCGGGGGTGAGGACTGAAGCTTTCTTT
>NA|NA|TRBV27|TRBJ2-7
CASSLRIYSNEQYF
TGTGCCAGCAGTTTAAGAATTTACAGTAACGAGCAGTACTTC
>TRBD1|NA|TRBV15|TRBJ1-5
CATSRGPGTGMNQPQHF
TGTGCCACCAGCAGAGGCCCAGGGACAGGGATGAATCAGCCCCAGCATTTT
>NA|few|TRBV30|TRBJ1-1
CAWIETGLWNTEAFF
TGTGCCTGGATTGAGACAGGCCTGTGGAACACTGAAGCTTTCTTT
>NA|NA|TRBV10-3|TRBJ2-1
CAISESRAARVF
TGTGCCATCAGTGAGTCGCGGGCCGCGCGGGTCTTC
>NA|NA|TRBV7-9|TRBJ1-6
CASSPRGQNNSPLHF
TGTGCCAGCAGCCCCAGGGGCCAGAATAATTCACCCCTCCACTTT
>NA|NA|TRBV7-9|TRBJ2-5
CASSGRPSQETQYF
TGTGCCAGCAGCGGCAGGCCCTCCCAAGAGACCCAGTACTTC
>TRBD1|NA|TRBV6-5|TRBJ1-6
CASSYRTGESSPLHF
TGTGCCAGCAGCTACCGGACAGGGGAGTCTTCACCCCTCCACTTT
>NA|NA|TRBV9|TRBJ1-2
CASSTTGSNYGYTF
TGTGCCAGCAGCACAACAGGGAGCAACTATGGCTACACCTTC